The 10 T cell receptor beta chains listed next were all sequenced from one sample in a study of sequential checkpoint blockade in melanoma. The repertoire was sequenced with immunoSEQ multiplex PCR; TCRdb's copy has only in-frame clones and lacks some. The sample shows approximately 6,300 clones, around 26% of them seen only once. Treatment noted: randomized to nivolumab then ipilimumab (arm A) or the reverse (arm B). The starting material was tumor tissue (inferred from file names), obtained from a patient given nivolumab and ipilimumab in sequence. The receptors were gathered from a human donor with melanoma.

The chain combines TRBV6-1 with TRBJ1-3; D remains unclear. Germline V gene sequence: CDR1 MNHNS, CDR2 SASEGT. Trimming removed 1 base at V and 2 bases at J, with 15 bases between. This CDR3 is built from 17 residues. CDR3: CASSEVDVLATGNTIYF. As DNA, the CDR3 is TGTGCCAGCAGTGAAGTCGACGTCCTCGCCACTGGAAACACCATATATTTT.

The CDR3 DNA follows: TGTGCCAGCAGCGTAGCCGGGGACAGAGACTATGGCTACACCTTC. Translating gives CASSVAGDRDYGYTF. The V and J genes are TRBV9 and TRBJ1-2, with 7 nucleotides matching TRBD1. Germline CDR1 reads SGDLS; CDR2 reads YYNGEE. This CDR3 has 15 residues. V lost 0 bases to trimming and J lost 3 bases; unmatched junction nucleotides: 5.

In this sample, this clone turned up many times. The chain employs TRBV11-3 and TRBJ2-1; TRBD2 matches 8 bases. J was trimmed by 7 bases and V by 5 bases; bases with no gene match: 13. The germline CDR1 and CDR2 sequences are SGHNT and YENEEA. The CDR3 covers 16 residues. The CDR3 bases are TGTGCCAGCAGCCCGAGCTACGGACTAGCAGTGAATGAGCAGTTCTTC. The encoded protein is CASSPSYGLAVNEQFF.

This clone is labeled as medium-sized. The gene calls are TRBV11-3 and TRBJ1-5, with 7 bases identical to TRBD1. Losses at the gene ends were 5 bases for V and 3 bases for J; bases not matched to a gene: 10. The CDR3 is 16 residues long. CDR1 and CDR2 (germline): SGHNT, YENEEA. The CDR3: CASSLSTGTVNQPQHF. The CDR3 DNA reads TGTGCCAGCAGCCTTTCTACCGGGACAGTCAATCAGCCCCAGCATTTT.

Many counts were recorded for this clone. The rearrangement joins TRBV2 to TRBJ2-4; 7 nucleotides align to TRBD1. CDR3 length equals 16 residues. V lost 8 bases, J lost 1 base, and 11 bases stayed unmatched. Germline lookup yields CDR1 SNHLY and CDR2 FYNNEI. CDR3 DNA: TGTGCCAGCCCTGATACAGGGGCCCCGGCCAAAAACATTCAGTACTTC. Translating gives CASPDTGAPAKNIQYF.

This clone was counted a few times. The chain carries TRBV9 and TRBJ2-3, with no clear D. Germline CDR1 SGDLS, CDR2 YYNGEE. Trimming shortened V by 0 bases and J by 0 bases, and 8 bases separated the two germline ends. This CDR3 is built from 15 residues. The CDR3 sequence: CASSVEVASTDTQYF. CDR3 DNA sequence: TGTGCCAGCAGCGTAGAGGTGGCAAGCACAGATACGCAGTATTTT.

This clone was counted ten times or more. The chain carries TRBV7-8 and TRBJ2-3, with D perhaps matching TRBD2 (6 bases). The germline gives CDR1 SGHVS, CDR2 FQNEAQ. The ends were cut back, 5 bases at V and 2 bases at J, with 11 bases in the middle. The CDR3 spans 14 residues. The CDR3 DNA reads TGTGCCAGCAGCCCCGGGACTTCCACAGATACGCAGTATTTT. Translating gives CASSPGTSTDTQYF.

This clone was detected only a few times. The rearrangement links TRBV19 to TRBJ2-2; D remains unclear. Germline V CDR1 and CDR2: LNHDA, SQIVND (reference sequence). V lost 7 bases, J lost 3 bases, and 9 bases lay in between. The CDR3 spans 13 residues. The CDR3 sequence is CASTPPDTGELFF. The CDR3 DNA follows: TGTGCCAGTACCCCTCCAGACACCGGGGAGCTGTTTTTT.

The chain links TRBV11-3 to TRBJ2-3; TRBD1 aligns across 10 bases. Per germline, CDR1 SGHNT and CDR2 YENEEA. V trimming: 5 bases; J trimming: 4 bases; junction bases outside the gene matches: 6. CDR3 length: 15 residues. The CDR3 reads CASSARQGAADTQYF. The CDR3 DNA follows: TGTGCCAGCAGCGCCAGACAGGGGGCGGCAGATACGCAGTATTTT.

This CDR3 is CASSEAGRQNYGYTF. CDR3 DNA sequence: TGTGCCAGCAGCGAAGCGGGACGGCAGAACTATGGCTACACCTTC. The genes are TRBV14 and TRBJ1-2, with D perhaps TRBD1 (5 bases). Looked up from germline, CDR1 is SGHDN and CDR2 is FVKESK. CDR3 length: 15 amino acids. The V gene lost 5 bases and the J gene lost 2 bases, with 15 bases spanning the gap.